The 5 T cell receptor beta chains below were found in one sample sequenced in a study of blood T cell repertoires in COVID-19. Produced via immunoSEQ multiplex PCR; TCRdb's table is partial and in-frame only. The profile shows 120,000 to 150,000 clones, about 86% of them singletons. The sample was peripheral blood. All receptors come from an older woman with acute or convalescent COVID-19.

The chain couples TRBV11-3 to TRBJ1-4; no definite D call. CDR3 length: 14 amino acids. Germline V gene lookup returns CDR1 SGHNT and CDR2 YENEEA. The V gene lost 5 bases and the J gene lost 3 bases, with 10 bases spanning the gap. The CDR3 nucleotides read TGTGCCAGCAGCCCGGAGGGTGCTAATGAAAAACTGTTTTTT. Translation: CASSPEGANEKLFF.

This chain links TRBV27 with TRBJ1-5; weak D call: TRBD1 (5 bases). V lost 6 bases and J 7 bases, leaving 13 bases between the germline ends. CDR3 length: 13 amino acids. Germline V gene data show CDR1 as MNHEY and CDR2 as SMNVEV (reference sequence). CDR3 DNA sequence: TGTGCCAGCAGCCTAAGGGGAGGCCAGCCCCAGCATTTT. This sequence encodes CASSLRGGQPQHF.

The chain is built from TRBV19 and TRBJ1-5; no clear D. Trimming shortened V by 5 bases and J by 7 bases, and 12 bases separated the two germline ends. Germline V gene sequence: CDR1 LNHDA, CDR2 SQIVND (reference sequence). The CDR3 spans 13 residues. The CDR3 nucleotides read TGTGCCAGTAGTCCCCTGGGAGGGCAGCCCCAGCATTTT. Amino acid sequence: CASSPLGGQPQHF. The full variable domain, with the rest looked up from reference TRBV19 and TRBJ1-5, is DGGITQSPKYLFRKEGQNVTLSCEQNLNHDAMYWYRQDPGQGLRLIYYSQIVNDFQKGDIAEGYSVSREKKESFPLTVTSAQKNPTAFYLCASSPLGGQPQHFGDGTRLSIL.

For the CDR3, the DNA is TGCGCCAGCAGAGACAGTACCTCTTGGGGCTACACCTTC. Translation gives CASRDSTSWGYTF. The genes are TRBV5-1 and TRBJ1-2; D might be TRBD1 (5 bases). Per germline, CDR1 SGHRS and CDR2 YFSETQ. Trimming shortened V by 5 bases and J by 8 bases, and 16 bases separated the two germline ends. CDR3 length equals 13 residues.

J is TRBJ1-1 and V is TRBV11-2, with a weak D call TRBD1 (5 bases). The germline V and J ends were trimmed by 1 base and 4 bases, with 13 bases remaining between them. The CDR3 is 15 amino acids. Germline V gene lookup returns CDR1 SGHAT and CDR2 FQNNGV. The CDR3 nucleotides read TGTGCCAGCAGCTTAGGACGCGGGGGGGGCACTGAAGCTTTCTTT. Its protein product is CASSLGRGGGTEAFF. Full variable domain (rest looked up from reference TRBV11-2 and TRBJ1-1): EAGVAQSPRYKIIEKRQSVAFWCNPISGHATLYWYQQILGQGPKLLIQFQNNGVVDDSQLPKDRFSAERLKGVDSTLKIQPAKLEDSAVYLCASSLGRGGGTEAFFGQGTRLTVV.